This T cell receptor beta chain was documented in a study of blood T cell repertoires in COVID-19. In the original analysis: The assay estimated nucleated cells by amplifying reference gene primers. Using immunoSEQ multiplex PCR, the repertoire was profiled, and TCRdb retains in-frame clones only, with some absent. That table supplies the V and J calls and clone size; D and trimming were determined from the DNA. The data show some 300,000 clones, 85% to 90% seen once. The CDR3 loop spans 13 amino acids. V was pared by 5 bases and J by 7 bases, with 4 bases of the junction left unmatched. The sequence was obtained from a woman in her twenties or thirties with COVID-19, enrolled during active disease. The sample taken for sequencing was peripheral blood. The rearrangement links TRBV12-3 or TRBV12-4 to TRBJ2-2; 7 bases are shared with TRBD2. Written as DNA, the CDR3 is TGTGCCAGCAGTCGACAGCGGGGCGGGGAGCTGTTTTTT. This codes for CASSRQRGGELFF.